The 6 T cell receptor beta chains below all came from one sample that was sequenced in a study of shared clonotypes between healthy human individuals. Repertoires were generated with immunoSEQ multiplex PCR, while TCRdb's copy carries only in-frame clones and drops some. Here the sample spans 650,000 to 750,000 clones, about three quarters being singletons. The source material was memory CD4+ T cells sorted from blood. Subset in this sample: CD45RA-negative fraction. All receptors come from a woman aged 25 to 39 in good health.

The chain is built from TRBV19 and TRBJ2-5; TRBD1 or TRBD2 may be the D gene (5 bases each). This CDR3 region has 15 residues. Germline loops: CDR1 LNHDA, CDR2 SQIVND (reference sequence). V was shortened by 6 bases and J by 0 bases, with 14 bases between the two germline ends. This CDR3 reads CASRTREGDQETQYF. The CDR3 nucleotides read TGTGCCAGTAGGACCCGGGAAGGGGACCAAGAGACCCAGTACTTC.

The chain is built from TRBV6-1 and TRBJ2-2, with a weak D call TRBD1 (5 bases). The CDR3 consists of 13 residues. V gave up 8 bases and J gave up 3 bases, with 10 bases separating them. Germline lookup yields CDR1 MNHNS and CDR2 SASEGT. CDR3 loop: CASWKGYTGELFF. The CDR3 nucleotides are TGTGCCAGCTGGAAGGGGTACACCGGGGAGCTGTTTTTT.

This clone was detected a few times. The V gene is TRBV7-9, the J gene TRBJ2-7; 8 bases line up with TRBD2. CDR1 and CDR2 (germline): SEHNR, FQNEAQ (reference sequence). This CDR3 contains 16 residues. Germline trimming cut 5 bases from V and 6 bases from J; bases unmatched to any gene: 15. The CDR3 DNA is TGTGCCAGCAGCCCCATCGGGGGGGAAACGGTTCTCGAGCAGTACTTC. Translation gives CASSPIGGETVLEQYF.

The V gene is TRBV19, the J gene TRBJ1-1; D possibly corresponds to TRBD1 (6 bases). The germline V gene has CDR1 LNHDA and CDR2 SQIVND (reference sequence). V was trimmed by 4 bases and J by 5 bases, leaving 14 bases between them. This CDR3 has 14 amino acids. CDR3 amino acids: CASSTILQGTEAFF. The CDR3 DNA follows: TGTGCCAGTAGTACCATTTTACAGGGAACTGAAGCTTTCTTT.

The V call is TRBV6-5, the J call TRBJ2-7; possible D gene TRBD2, 5 bases. Germline-derived CDR1 and CDR2 are MNHEY and SVGAGI. The CDR3 is made up of 15 amino acids. Trimming took 5 bases from V and 0 from J, leaving 14 bases between them. The CDR3 region is CASSRPVDYSYEQYF. The DNA for the CDR3 is TGTGCCAGCAGTCGACCCGTCGACTACTCCTACGAGCAGTACTTC.

With regard to this clone: The sample carries other DNA sequences with the same CDR3. The rearrangement links TRBV5-5 to TRBJ2-5; D gene ambiguous. Trimming stripped 0 bases from V and 3 bases from J, with 6 bases between. The CDR3 runs 13 residues. Germline V gene lookup returns CDR1 SGHKS and CDR2 YYEKEE (reference sequence). The CDR3 nucleotides are TGTGCCAGCAGCTTGGGGGGAAAAGAGACCCAGTACTTC. As protein: CASSLGGKETQYF.